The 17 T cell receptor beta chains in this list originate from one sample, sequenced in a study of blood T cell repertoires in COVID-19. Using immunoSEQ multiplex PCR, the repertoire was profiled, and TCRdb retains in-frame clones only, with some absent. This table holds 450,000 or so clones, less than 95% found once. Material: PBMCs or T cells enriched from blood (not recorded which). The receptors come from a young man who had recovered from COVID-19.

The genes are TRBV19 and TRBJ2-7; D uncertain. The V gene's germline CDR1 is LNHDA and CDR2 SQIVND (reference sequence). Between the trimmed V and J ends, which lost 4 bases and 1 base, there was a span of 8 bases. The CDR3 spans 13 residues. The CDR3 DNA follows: TGTGCCAGTAGTAGTGACGGGTCCTACGAGCAGTACTTC. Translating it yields CASSSDGSYEQYF.

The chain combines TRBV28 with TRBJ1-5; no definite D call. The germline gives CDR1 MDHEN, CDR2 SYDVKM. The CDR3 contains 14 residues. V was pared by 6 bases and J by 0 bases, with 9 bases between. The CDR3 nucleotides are TGTGCCAGCAGCCGTCTGTATAGCAATCAGCCCCAGCATTTT. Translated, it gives CASSRLYSNQPQHF.

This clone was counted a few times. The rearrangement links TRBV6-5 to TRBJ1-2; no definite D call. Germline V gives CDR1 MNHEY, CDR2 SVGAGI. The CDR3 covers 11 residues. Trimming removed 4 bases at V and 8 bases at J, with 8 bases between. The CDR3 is CASSSRVGYTF. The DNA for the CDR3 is TGTGCCAGCAGTTCTAGAGTAGGCTACACCTTC.

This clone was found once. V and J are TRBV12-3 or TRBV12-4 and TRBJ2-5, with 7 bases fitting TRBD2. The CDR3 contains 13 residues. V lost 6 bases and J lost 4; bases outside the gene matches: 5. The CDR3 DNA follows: TGTGCCAGCAGCCGGGACTACATAGAGACCCAGTACTTC. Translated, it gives CASSRDYIETQYF.

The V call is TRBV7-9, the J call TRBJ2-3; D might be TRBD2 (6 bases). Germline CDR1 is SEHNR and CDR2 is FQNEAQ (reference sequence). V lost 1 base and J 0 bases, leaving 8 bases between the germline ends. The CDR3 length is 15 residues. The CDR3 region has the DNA TGTGCCAGCAGCTTAGGGCGGGAAAGCACAGATACGCAGTATTTT. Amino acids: CASSLGRESTDTQYF.

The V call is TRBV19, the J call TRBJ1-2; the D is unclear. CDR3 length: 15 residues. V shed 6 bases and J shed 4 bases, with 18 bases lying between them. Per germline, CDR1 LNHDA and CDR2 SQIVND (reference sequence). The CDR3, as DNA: TGTGCCAGTAGCCTCGGGCCAGTTGGAGGCTATGGCTACACCTTC. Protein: CASSLGPVGGYGYTF.

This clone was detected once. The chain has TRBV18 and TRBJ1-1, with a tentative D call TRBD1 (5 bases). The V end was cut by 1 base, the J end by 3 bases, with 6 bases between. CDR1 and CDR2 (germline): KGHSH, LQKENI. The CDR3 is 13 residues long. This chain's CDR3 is CASSPQGDTEAFF. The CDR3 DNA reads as TGTGCCAGCTCACCACAAGGGGACACTGAAGCTTTCTTT.

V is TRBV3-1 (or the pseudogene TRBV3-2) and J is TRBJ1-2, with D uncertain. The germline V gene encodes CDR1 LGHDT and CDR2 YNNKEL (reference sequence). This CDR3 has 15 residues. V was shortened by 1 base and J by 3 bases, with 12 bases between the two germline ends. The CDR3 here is CASSQVMRKHYGYTF. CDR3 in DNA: TGTGCCAGCAGCCAAGTAATGAGAAAGCACTATGGCTACACCTTC.

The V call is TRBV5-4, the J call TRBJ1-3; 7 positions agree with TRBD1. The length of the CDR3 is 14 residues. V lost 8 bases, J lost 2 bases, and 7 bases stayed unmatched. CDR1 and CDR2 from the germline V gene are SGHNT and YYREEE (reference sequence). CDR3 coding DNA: TGTGCCAGGGTAAACAGGGGAACTGGAAACACCATATATTTT. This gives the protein CARVNRGTGNTIYF.

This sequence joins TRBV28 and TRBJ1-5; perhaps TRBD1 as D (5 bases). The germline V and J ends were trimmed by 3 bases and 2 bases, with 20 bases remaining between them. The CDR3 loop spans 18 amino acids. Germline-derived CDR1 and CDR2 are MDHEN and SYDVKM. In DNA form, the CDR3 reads TGTGCCAGCAGTTTGGCCCCCCAGGGTAGGTGGGGCAATCAGCCCCAGCATTTT. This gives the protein CASSLAPQGRWGNQPQHF.

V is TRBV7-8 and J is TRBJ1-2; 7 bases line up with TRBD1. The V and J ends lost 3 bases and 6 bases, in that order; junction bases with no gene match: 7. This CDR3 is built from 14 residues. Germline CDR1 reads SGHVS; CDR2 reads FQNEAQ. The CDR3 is CASSFSQGEDGYTF. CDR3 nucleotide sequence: TGTGCCAGCAGCTTTAGCCAGGGGGAGGATGGCTACACCTTC.

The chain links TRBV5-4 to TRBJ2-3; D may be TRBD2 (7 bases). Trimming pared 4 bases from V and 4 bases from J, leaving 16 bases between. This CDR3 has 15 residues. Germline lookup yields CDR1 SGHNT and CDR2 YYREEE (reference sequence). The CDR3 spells CASSTRGTNPDTQYF. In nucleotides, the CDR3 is TGTGCCAGCAGCACGAGGGGGACTAATCCAGATACGCAGTATTTT. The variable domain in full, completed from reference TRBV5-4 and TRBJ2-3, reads ETGVTQSPTHLIKTRGQQVTLRCSSQSGHNTVSWYQQALGQGPQFIFQYYREEENGRGNFPPRFSGLQFPNYSSELNVNALELDDSALYLCASSTRGTNPDTQYFGPGTRLTVL.

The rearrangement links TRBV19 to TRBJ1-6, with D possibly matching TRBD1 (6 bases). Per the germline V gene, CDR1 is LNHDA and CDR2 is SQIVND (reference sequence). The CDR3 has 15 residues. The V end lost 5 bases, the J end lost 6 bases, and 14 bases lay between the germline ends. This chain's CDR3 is CASSADSIGNSPLHF. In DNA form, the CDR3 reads TGTGCCAGTAGTGCGGACAGTATTGGTAATTCACCCCTCCACTTT.

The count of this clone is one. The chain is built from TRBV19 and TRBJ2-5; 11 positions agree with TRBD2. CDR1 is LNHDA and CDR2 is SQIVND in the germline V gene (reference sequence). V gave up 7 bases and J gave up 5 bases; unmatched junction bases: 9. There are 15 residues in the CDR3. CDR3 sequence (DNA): TGTGCCAGTACAACTAGCGGGAGAGACGGGGAGACCCAGTACTTC. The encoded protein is CASTTSGRDGETQYF.

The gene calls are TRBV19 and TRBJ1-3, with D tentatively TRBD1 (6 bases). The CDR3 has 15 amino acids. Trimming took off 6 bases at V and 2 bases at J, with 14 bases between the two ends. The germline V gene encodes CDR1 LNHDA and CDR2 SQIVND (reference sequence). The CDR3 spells CASRATQGTGNTIYF. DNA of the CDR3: TGTGCCAGTAGAGCTACTCAGGGGACTGGAAACACCATATATTTT.

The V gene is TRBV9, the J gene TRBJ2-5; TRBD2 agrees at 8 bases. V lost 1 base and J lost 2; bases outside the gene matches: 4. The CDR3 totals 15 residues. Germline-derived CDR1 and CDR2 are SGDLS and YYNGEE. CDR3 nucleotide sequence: TGTGCCAGCAGCGTACTAGCGGGCCAACAAGAGACCCAGTACTTC. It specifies CASSVLAGQQETQYF. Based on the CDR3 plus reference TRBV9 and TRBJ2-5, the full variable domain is DSGVTQTPKHLITATGQRVTLRCSPRSGDLSVYWYQQSLDQGLQFLIQYYNGEERAKGNILERFSAQQFPDLHSELNLSSLELGDSALYFCASSVLAGQQETQYFGPGTRLLVL.

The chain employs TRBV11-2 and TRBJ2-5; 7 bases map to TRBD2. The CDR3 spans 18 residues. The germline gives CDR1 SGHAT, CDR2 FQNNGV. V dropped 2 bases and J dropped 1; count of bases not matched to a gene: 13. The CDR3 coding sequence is TGTGCCAGCAGCTTAAGCACCGGAGGGCTAGCGGCCCAAGAGACCCAGTACTTC. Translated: CASSLSTGGLAAQETQYF.